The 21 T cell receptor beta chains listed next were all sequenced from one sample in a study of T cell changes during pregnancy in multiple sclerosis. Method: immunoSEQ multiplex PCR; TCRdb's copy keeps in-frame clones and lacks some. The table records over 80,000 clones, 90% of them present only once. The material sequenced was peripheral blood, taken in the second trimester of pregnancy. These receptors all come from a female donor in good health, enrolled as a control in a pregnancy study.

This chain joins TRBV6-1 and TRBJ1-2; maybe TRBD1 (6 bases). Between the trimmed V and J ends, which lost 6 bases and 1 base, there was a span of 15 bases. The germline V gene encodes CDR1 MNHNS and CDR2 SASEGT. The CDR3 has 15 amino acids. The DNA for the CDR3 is TGTGCCAGCAGCCTATCGACAGGCTTTAACTATGGCTACACCTTC. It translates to CASSLSTGFNYGYTF.

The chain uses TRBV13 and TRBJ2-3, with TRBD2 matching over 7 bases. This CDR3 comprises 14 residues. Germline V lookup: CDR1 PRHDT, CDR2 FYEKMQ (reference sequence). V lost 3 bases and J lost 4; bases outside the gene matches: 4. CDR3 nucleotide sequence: TGTGCCAGCAGCTTTAGCGCGGGAGCAGATACGCAGTATTTT. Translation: CASSFSAGADTQYF. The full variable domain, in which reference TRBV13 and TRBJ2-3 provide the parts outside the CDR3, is AAGVIQSPRHLIKEKRETATLKCYPIPRHDTVYWYQQGPGQDPQFLISFYEKMQSDKGSIPDRFSAQQFSDYHSELNMSSLELGDSALYFCASSFSAGADTQYFGPGTRLTVL.

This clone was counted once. This CDR3 is CASSLRGSLGTIYF. The DNA of the CDR3 is TGTGCCAGCAGCCTACGGGGGAGTTTGGGCACCATATATTTT. The rearrangement uses TRBV11-2 and TRBJ1-3; perhaps TRBD1 as D (5 bases). V lost 5 bases to trimming and J lost 9 bases, with 17 bases between them. Germline-derived CDR1 and CDR2 are SGHAT and FQNNGV. There are 14 residues in the CDR3.

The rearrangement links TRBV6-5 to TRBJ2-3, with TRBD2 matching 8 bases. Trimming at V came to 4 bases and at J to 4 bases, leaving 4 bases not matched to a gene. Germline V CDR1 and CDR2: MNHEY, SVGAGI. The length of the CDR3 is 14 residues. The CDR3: CASSLSGSSDTQYF. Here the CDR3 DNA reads TGTGCCAGCAGTTTAAGCGGGAGCTCAGATACGCAGTATTTT.

The CDR3 DNA is TGCGCCAGCAGTGGACAACAGGGGGTTCCAGATACGCAGTATTTT. This sequence encodes CASSGQQGVPDTQYF. The chain carries TRBV10-1 and TRBJ2-3; 8 nucleotides align to TRBD1. The CDR3 length is 15 residues. CDR1 is WNHNN, CDR2 SYGVQD, per germline (reference sequence). V lost 4 bases to trimming and J lost 4 bases; unmatched junction nucleotides: 7.

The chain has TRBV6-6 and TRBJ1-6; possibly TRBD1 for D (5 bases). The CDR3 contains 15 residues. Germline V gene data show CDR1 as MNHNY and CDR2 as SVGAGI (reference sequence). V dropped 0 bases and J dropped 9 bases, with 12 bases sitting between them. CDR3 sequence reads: CASSYSPEGSSPLHF. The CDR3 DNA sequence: TGTGCCAGCAGTTACTCTCCGGAGGGGTCTTCACCCCTCCACTTT.

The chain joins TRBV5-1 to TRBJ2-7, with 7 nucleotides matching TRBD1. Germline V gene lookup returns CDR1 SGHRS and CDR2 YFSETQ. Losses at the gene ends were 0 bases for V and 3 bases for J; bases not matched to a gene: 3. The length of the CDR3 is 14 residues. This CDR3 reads CASSLGTGFYEQYF. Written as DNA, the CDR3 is TGCGCCAGCAGCTTGGGGACAGGCTTCTACGAGCAGTACTTC.

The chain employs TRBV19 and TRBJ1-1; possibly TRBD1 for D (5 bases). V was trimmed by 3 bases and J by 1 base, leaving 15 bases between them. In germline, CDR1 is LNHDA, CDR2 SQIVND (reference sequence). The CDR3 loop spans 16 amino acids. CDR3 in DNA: TGTGCCAGTAGTATCAGGTCAGGCCAGGGGAACACTGAAGCTTTCTTT. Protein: CASSIRSGQGNTEAFF.

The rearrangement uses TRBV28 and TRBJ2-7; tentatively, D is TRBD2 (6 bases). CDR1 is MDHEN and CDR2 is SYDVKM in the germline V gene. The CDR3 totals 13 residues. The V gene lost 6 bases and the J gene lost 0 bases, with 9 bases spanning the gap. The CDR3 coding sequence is TGTGCCAGCAGGACTAGTGGCTCCTACGAGCAGTACTTC. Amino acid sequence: CASRTSGSYEQYF.

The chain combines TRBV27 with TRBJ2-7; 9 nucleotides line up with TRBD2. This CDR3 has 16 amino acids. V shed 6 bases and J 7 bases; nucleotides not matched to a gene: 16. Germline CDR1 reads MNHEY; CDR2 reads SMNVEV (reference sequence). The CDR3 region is CASSLLSGRIPWEQYF. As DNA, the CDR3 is TGTGCCAGCAGCCTGCTTAGCGGGAGAATTCCCTGGGAGCAGTACTTC.

DNA of the CDR3: TGTGCCAGCAGTTACCTTAGCGGAGAAGAGACCCAGTACTTC. Its protein product is CASSYLSGEETQYF. The gene calls are TRBV6-5 and TRBJ2-5, with a tentative D call TRBD2 (6 bases). V dropped 2 bases and J dropped 3 bases, with 10 bases sitting between them. The CDR3 sequence is 14 residues long. Germline V gene data show CDR1 as MNHEY and CDR2 as SVGAGI.

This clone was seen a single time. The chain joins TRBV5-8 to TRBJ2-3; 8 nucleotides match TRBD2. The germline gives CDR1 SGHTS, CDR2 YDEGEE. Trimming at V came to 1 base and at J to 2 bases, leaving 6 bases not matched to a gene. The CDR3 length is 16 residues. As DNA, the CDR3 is TGTGCCAGCAGCTTGCGGGAGGGACTCCTCACAGATACGCAGTATTTT. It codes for CASSLREGLLTDTQYF.

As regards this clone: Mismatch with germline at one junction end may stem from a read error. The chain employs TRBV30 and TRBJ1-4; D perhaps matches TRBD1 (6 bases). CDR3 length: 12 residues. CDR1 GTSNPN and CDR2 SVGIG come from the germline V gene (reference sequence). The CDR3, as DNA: TGTGCCTGGAGCGCAGGCCCTAGGGGGTACGGTTTT. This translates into CAWSAGPRGYGF. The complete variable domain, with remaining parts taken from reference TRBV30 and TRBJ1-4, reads SQTIHQWPATLVQPVGSPLSLECTVEGTSNPNLYWYRQAAGRGLQLLFYSVGIGQISSEVPQNLSASRPQDRQFILSSKKLLLSDSGFYLCAWSAGPRGYGFGSGTQLSVL.

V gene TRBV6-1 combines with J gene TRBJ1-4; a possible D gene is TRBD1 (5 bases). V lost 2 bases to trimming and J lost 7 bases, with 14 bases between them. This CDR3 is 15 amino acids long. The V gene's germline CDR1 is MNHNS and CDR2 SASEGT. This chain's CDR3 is CASSEWGGDVEKLFF. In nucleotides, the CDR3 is TGTGCCAGCAGTGAATGGGGGGGGGATGTTGAAAAACTGTTTTTT.

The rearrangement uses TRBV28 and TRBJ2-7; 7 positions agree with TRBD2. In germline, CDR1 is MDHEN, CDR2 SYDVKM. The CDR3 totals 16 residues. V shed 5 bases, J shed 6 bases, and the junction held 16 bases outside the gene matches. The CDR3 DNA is TGTGCCAGCAGTACCCCCTTGGGGGGGTTGAGGGGCGAGCAGTACTTC. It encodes CASSTPLGGLRGEQYF.

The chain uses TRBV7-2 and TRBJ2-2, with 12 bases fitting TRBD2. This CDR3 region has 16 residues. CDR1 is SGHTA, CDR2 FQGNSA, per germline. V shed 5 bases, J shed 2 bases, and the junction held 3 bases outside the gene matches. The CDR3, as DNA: TGTGCCAGCAGCCCCGGACTAGCGGGAAACACCGGGGAGCTGTTTTTT. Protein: CASSPGLAGNTGELFF.

Written as DNA, the CDR3 is TGCACCAGCAGCCAAGCTAGCGGGGGGCGCACAGATACGCAGTATTTT. Translation: CTSSQASGGRTDTQYF. The V call is TRBV1, the J call TRBJ2-3; TRBD2, the D gene given by the table, was not confirmed from the DNA. TRBV1 is classified as a pseudogene. The CDR3 runs 16 residues.

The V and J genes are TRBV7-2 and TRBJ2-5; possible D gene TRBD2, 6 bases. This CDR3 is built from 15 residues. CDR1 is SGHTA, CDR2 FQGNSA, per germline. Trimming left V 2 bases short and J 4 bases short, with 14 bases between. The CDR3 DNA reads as TGTGCCAGCAGCTTAATAGTCTTTAGCGGAGAGACCCAGTACTTC. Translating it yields CASSLIVFSGETQYF. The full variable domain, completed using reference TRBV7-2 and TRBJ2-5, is GAGVSQSPSNKVTEKGKDVELRCDPISGHTALYWYRQSLGQGLEFLIYFQGNSAPDKSGLPSDRFSAERTGGSVSTLTIQRTQQEDSAVYLCASSLIVFSGETQYFGPGTRLLVL.

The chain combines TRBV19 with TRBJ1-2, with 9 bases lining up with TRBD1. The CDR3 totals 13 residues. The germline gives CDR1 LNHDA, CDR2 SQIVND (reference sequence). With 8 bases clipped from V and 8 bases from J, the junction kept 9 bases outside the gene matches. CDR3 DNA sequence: TGTGCCAGTCTGTCTTGGACAGGGGACGGCTACACCTTC. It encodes CASLSWTGDGYTF.

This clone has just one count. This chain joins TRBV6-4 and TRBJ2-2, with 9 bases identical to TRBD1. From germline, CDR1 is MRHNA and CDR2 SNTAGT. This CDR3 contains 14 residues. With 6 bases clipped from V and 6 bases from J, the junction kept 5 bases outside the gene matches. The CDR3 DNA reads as TGTGCCAGCAGCAGGACAGGGGAAGCCGGGGAGCTGTTTTTT. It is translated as CASSRTGEAGELFF.

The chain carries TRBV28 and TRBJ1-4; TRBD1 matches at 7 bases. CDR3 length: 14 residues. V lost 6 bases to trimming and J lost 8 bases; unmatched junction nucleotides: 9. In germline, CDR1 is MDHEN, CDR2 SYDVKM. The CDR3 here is CASRATGEKEKLFF. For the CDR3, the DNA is TGTGCCAGCAGGGCAACAGGGGAGAAGGAAAAACTGTTTTTT.